This is a list of T cell receptor beta chains from one sample in a study of T cell repertoires in cytomegalovirus infection. Their antigen targets remain unknown. TCRdb used MiXCR to reprocess the reads, holding one entry per CDR3 protein. Of around 310,000 distinct CDR3 sequences listed, almost 30% were seen once; the top ten hold around 19%. The specimen comprised cultured PBMCs, sampled from culture after CMV antigen stimulation. Receptor source: a human donor in good health (CMV status not recorded). Some clones in this sample may be carry-over from other donors' samples. CDR3s include the opening cysteine and the closing phenylalanine or tryptophan. A D gene is named only where the DNA matches it firmly. A clone size is listed for some rows: how often the clone was seen (once, few, many), or a class if it is expanded.

j_call: TRBJ1-1
clone_size: few
v_call: TRBV19
d_call: TRBD1
cdr3_nt: TGTGCCAGTAGCGGACAGGGTAGGACTGAAGCTTTCTTT
cdr3_aa: CASSGQGRTEAFF

j_call: TRBJ2-7
clone_size: .
v_call: TRBV28
d_call: .
cdr3_nt: TGTGCCAGCAGTTTTGTGGGGTACGAGCAGTACTTC
cdr3_aa: CASSFVGYEQYF

j_call: TRBJ1-1
clone_size: few
v_call: TRBV19
d_call: .
cdr3_nt: TGTGCCAGTAGTATAGCGGGCTACGGCCCTGAAGCTTTCTTT
cdr3_aa: CASSIAGYGPEAFF

j_call: TRBJ2-2
clone_size: .
v_call: TRBV20-1
d_call: TRBD1
cdr3_nt: TGCAGTGCTAGGGGGGACAGGGTGAACACCGGGGAGCTGTTTTTT
cdr3_aa: CSARGDRVNTGELFF

j_call: TRBJ2-1
clone_size: .
v_call: TRBV3-1
d_call: .
cdr3_nt: TGTGCCAGCAGCTACCAAGATCGGAATAATGAGCAGTTCTTC
cdr3_aa: CASSYQDRNNEQFF

j_call: TRBJ2-1
clone_size: once
v_call: TRBV15
d_call: .
cdr3_nt: TGTGCCACCAGCAGCTTTTCGGGGACTGGAAATGAGCAGTTCTTC
cdr3_aa: CATSSFSGTGNEQFF

j_call: TRBJ1-2
clone_size: .
v_call: TRBV19
d_call: TRBD1
cdr3_nt: TGTGCCAGTAGGTTAGACAGGGCGGCCGGCTACACCTTC
cdr3_aa: CASRLDRAAGYTF

j_call: TRBJ2-5
clone_size: few
v_call: TRBV28
d_call: TRBD1
cdr3_nt: TGTGCCAGCAGTGGATATGATGGGACAGAAGAGACCCAGTACTTC
cdr3_aa: CASSGYDGTEETQYF

j_call: TRBJ1-6
clone_size: .
v_call: TRBV12-3/TRBV12-4
d_call: .
cdr3_nt: TGTGCCAGCCTCCCGGCAGGGGCCCTTAATTCACCCCTCCACTTT
cdr3_aa: CASLPAGALNSPLHF

j_call: TRBJ1-1
clone_size: many
v_call: TRBV7-3
d_call: TRBD1
cdr3_nt: TGTGCCAGCAGCCCCCAGGGGGCAGGAACTGAAGCTTTCTTT
cdr3_aa: CASSPQGAGTEAFF

j_call: TRBJ1-3
clone_size: .
v_call: TRBV6-2/TRBV6-3
d_call: .
cdr3_nt: TGTGCCAGCAGTTACTCGGCAAACTCAAACACCATATATTTT
cdr3_aa: CASSYSANSNTIYF

j_call: TRBJ1-5
clone_size: many
v_call: TRBV7-2
d_call: .
cdr3_nt: TGTGCCAGCAGCCAACACAGGGTTGGCAATCAGCCCCAGCATTTT
cdr3_aa: CASSQHRVGNQPQHF

j_call: TRBJ1-2
clone_size: .
v_call: TRBV19
d_call: TRBD1
cdr3_nt: TGTGCCAGTAGACTTACAGGGGACAAAGCTGACTACACCTTC
cdr3_aa: CASRLTGDKADYTF

j_call: TRBJ2-2
clone_size: .
v_call: TRBV19
d_call: TRBD1
cdr3_nt: TGTGCCAGTAGAGGGAACCGGGACAGGGGTTACACCGGGGAGCTGTTTTTT
cdr3_aa: CASRGNRDRGYTGELFF

j_call: TRBJ1-1
clone_size: .
v_call: TRBV6-5
d_call: .
cdr3_nt: TGTGCCAGCAGTTACCCCGCAGGGAAGAACACTGAAGCTTTCTTT
cdr3_aa: CASSYPAGKNTEAFF

j_call: TRBJ2-7
clone_size: .
v_call: TRBV7-6
d_call: .
cdr3_nt: TGTGCCAGCAGCGGCCGCTCCTACGAGCAGTACTTC
cdr3_aa: CASSGRSYEQYF

j_call: TRBJ1-1
clone_size: few
v_call: TRBV10-3
d_call: .
cdr3_nt: TGTGCCATCAGTGTGGGCCAGGGTATGAACACTGAAGCTTTCTTT
cdr3_aa: CAISVGQGMNTEAFF

j_call: TRBJ2-1
clone_size: .
v_call: TRBV10-3
d_call: .
cdr3_nt: TGTGCCATCGAGGCGGGAAAGGGAAATGAGCAGTTCTTC
cdr3_aa: CAIEAGKGNEQFF

j_call: TRBJ2-1
clone_size: .
v_call: TRBV12-3/TRBV12-4
d_call: TRBD2
cdr3_nt: TGTGCCAGCAGCGGGACTAGCGGGATTAATGAGCAGTTCTTC
cdr3_aa: CASSGTSGINEQFF

j_call: TRBJ1-1
clone_size: .
v_call: TRBV11-2
d_call: .
cdr3_nt: TGTGCCAGCAGCTACCCTCCTGGTAAGACTGAAGCTTTCTTT
cdr3_aa: CASSYPPGKTEAFF

j_call: TRBJ2-1
clone_size: .
v_call: TRBV19
d_call: .
cdr3_nt: TGTGCCAGTAAACCGCAGGGAGGGGGGGTGGTGGAGTTCTTC
cdr3_aa: CASKPQGGGVVEFF

j_call: TRBJ2-7
clone_size: .
v_call: TRBV28
d_call: .
cdr3_nt: TGTGCCAGCAGTTTCGAAGGGACCAAACCCTACGAGCAGTACTTC
cdr3_aa: CASSFEGTKPYEQYF

j_call: TRBJ1-1
clone_size: many
v_call: TRBV7-2
d_call: .
cdr3_nt: TGTGCCAGCACCCAACGGAGAGGTGAAGCTTTCTTT
cdr3_aa: CASTQRRGEAFF

j_call: TRBJ2-7
clone_size: many
v_call: TRBV4-1
d_call: .
cdr3_nt: TGCGCCAGCAGCCAATATTTGACGGGCTACGAGCAGTACTTC
cdr3_aa: CASSQYLTGYEQYF

j_call: TRBJ2-3
clone_size: many
v_call: TRBV9
d_call: TRBD2
cdr3_nt: TGTGCCAGCAGCGTAGGTGGGACTAGCGGGGGGACAGATACGCAGTATTTT
cdr3_aa: CASSVGGTSGGTDTQYF

j_call: TRBJ2-6
clone_size: many
v_call: TRBV7-8
d_call: .
cdr3_nt: TGTGCCAGCAGCTTAGTTGGGGCCAACGTCCTGACTTTC
cdr3_aa: CASSLVGANVLTF

j_call: TRBJ1-4
clone_size: few
v_call: TRBV7-2
d_call: .
cdr3_nt: TGTGCCAGCAGCTTAGGGAGGGGCGCCCGTGAAAAACTGTTTTTT
cdr3_aa: CASSLGRGAREKLFF

j_call: TRBJ1-6
clone_size: .
v_call: TRBV5-6
d_call: .
cdr3_nt: TGTGCCAGCAGCTGGGGGCCACAGGGATATTCACCCCTCCACTTT
cdr3_aa: CASSWGPQGYSPLHF

j_call: TRBJ2-7
clone_size: .
v_call: TRBV6-5
d_call: TRBD1
cdr3_nt: TGTGCCAGCAGTTACGTCAGCAGGGGGCTCTACGAGCAGTACTTC
cdr3_aa: CASSYVSRGLYEQYF

j_call: TRBJ2-1
clone_size: .
v_call: TRBV10-3
d_call: .
cdr3_nt: TGTGCCATCAGTGCGAGTACCGGATACAATGAGCAGTTCTTC
cdr3_aa: CAISASTGYNEQFF

j_call: TRBJ2-1
clone_size: .
v_call: TRBV11-1
d_call: TRBD2
cdr3_nt: TGTGCCAGCAGCAAGACTAGCGGGGGGGCCTACAATGAGCAGTTCTTC
cdr3_aa: CASSKTSGGAYNEQFF

j_call: TRBJ1-5
clone_size: .
v_call: TRBV6-8
d_call: TRBD1
cdr3_nt: TGTGCCAGCAGTTACCGACAGGGTTTTCAGCCCCAGCATTTT
cdr3_aa: CASSYRQGFQPQHF

j_call: TRBJ1-2
clone_size: few
v_call: TRBV15
d_call: TRBD1
cdr3_nt: TGTGCCACCAGCACCCGGACAGGGGAGTGGTATGGCTACACCTTC
cdr3_aa: CATSTRTGEWYGYTF

j_call: TRBJ1-4
clone_size: .
v_call: TRBV2
d_call: .
cdr3_nt: TGTGCCAGCAGGCGACAAAAAAGTGAAAAACTGTTTTTT
cdr3_aa: CASRRQKSEKLFF

j_call: TRBJ2-7
clone_size: .
v_call: TRBV6-6
d_call: TRBD2
cdr3_nt: TGTGCCAGCAGTCAGCGGGAAAGGAGGGAGCAGTACTTC
cdr3_aa: CASSQRERREQYF

j_call: TRBJ1-2
clone_size: once
v_call: TRBV12-3/TRBV12-4
d_call: .
cdr3_nt: TGTGCCAGCAGTGGCGGGCCTAACTATGGCTACACCTTC
cdr3_aa: CASSGGPNYGYTF

j_call: TRBJ2-7
clone_size: few
v_call: TRBV11-2
d_call: .
cdr3_nt: TGTGCCAGCAGCTTGGGATCCGACCGGGGCGAGCAGTACTTC
cdr3_aa: CASSLGSDRGEQYF

j_call: TRBJ1-2
clone_size: few
v_call: TRBV11-2
d_call: .
cdr3_nt: TGTGCCAGCAGCTTAGATGGGGGACGGAACTATGGCTACACCTTC
cdr3_aa: CASSLDGGRNYGYTF

j_call: TRBJ2-7
clone_size: .
v_call: TRBV11-2
d_call: TRBD1
cdr3_nt: TGTGCCAGCAGCACGGACAGGGGGAACGAGCAGTACTTC
cdr3_aa: CASSTDRGNEQYF

j_call: TRBJ2-3
clone_size: .
v_call: TRBV27
d_call: .
cdr3_nt: TGTGCCAGCAGGCCGGGGGTACCTAGCACAGATACGCAGTATTTT
cdr3_aa: CASRPGVPSTDTQYF

j_call: TRBJ1-1
clone_size: few
v_call: TRBV6-5
d_call: TRBD1
cdr3_nt: TGTGCCAGCAGTTACATAGACAGGGGATACACTGAAGCTTTCTTT
cdr3_aa: CASSYIDRGYTEAFF

j_call: TRBJ1-2
clone_size: .
v_call: TRBV27
d_call: TRBD1
cdr3_nt: TGTGCCAGCAGTTTAAGTGACAGGGATGGTGGCTACACCTTC
cdr3_aa: CASSLSDRDGGYTF

j_call: TRBJ2-3
clone_size: few
v_call: TRBV7-2
d_call: TRBD1
cdr3_nt: TGTGCCAGCAGACGGGACAGGGTACCCGTAGATACGCAGTATTTT
cdr3_aa: CASRRDRVPVDTQYF

j_call: TRBJ1-2
clone_size: many
v_call: TRBV25-1
d_call: .
cdr3_nt: TGTGCCAGCAGTGAATCGGGGGGTGGCTACACCTTC
cdr3_aa: CASSESGGGYTF

j_call: TRBJ2-3
clone_size: .
v_call: TRBV20-1
d_call: TRBD2
cdr3_nt: TGCAGTGCTAGGCCTTCTAGCGGGAGCACAGATACGCAGTATTTT
cdr3_aa: CSARPSSGSTDTQYF

j_call: TRBJ1-2
clone_size: .
v_call: TRBV7-6
d_call: TRBD1
cdr3_nt: TGTGCCAGCAGCTTATCGGCCGACAGGGAGCATGGCTACACCTTC
cdr3_aa: CASSLSADREHGYTF

j_call: TRBJ1-1
clone_size: .
v_call: TRBV7-8
d_call: .
cdr3_nt: TGTGCCAGCAGCTTAGATTTCATGAACACTGAAGCTTTCTTT
cdr3_aa: CASSLDFMNTEAFF

j_call: TRBJ2-1
clone_size: .
v_call: TRBV12-3/TRBV12-4
d_call: .
cdr3_nt: TGTGCCAGCAGTTTGGGTCGGAGCCCATACAATGAGCAGTTCTTC
cdr3_aa: CASSLGRSPYNEQFF

j_call: TRBJ2-1
clone_size: few
v_call: TRBV7-9
d_call: .
cdr3_nt: TGTGCCAGCAGCTTGGGTGCATCGAGCTCCTACAATGAGCAGTTCTTC
cdr3_aa: CASSLGASSSYNEQFF

j_call: TRBJ1-3
clone_size: many
v_call: TRBV19
d_call: .
cdr3_nt: TGTGCCAGTAGTACTACAGGGACTGGAAACACCATATATTTT
cdr3_aa: CASSTTGTGNTIYF

j_call: TRBJ2-5
clone_size: .
v_call: TRBV11-2
d_call: TRBD2
cdr3_nt: TGTGCCAGCAGCTTATCGTCTAGCGGGGGGTCGGGGACCCAGTACTTC
cdr3_aa: CASSLSSSGGSGTQYF

j_call: TRBJ2-7
clone_size: once
v_call: TRBV7-6
d_call: TRBD2
cdr3_nt: TGTGCCAGCAGCTCTTATAAGCGGACTAGCGGGAGAGAAGAGCAGTACTTC
cdr3_aa: CASSSYKRTSGREEQYF

j_call: TRBJ2-6
clone_size: few
v_call: TRBV9
d_call: .
cdr3_nt: TGTGCCAGCAGTGGTGGGGGAGGATTAAGCTCTGGGGCCAACGTCCTGACTTTC
cdr3_aa: CASSGGGGLSSGANVLTF

j_call: TRBJ2-1
clone_size: .
v_call: TRBV11-3
d_call: TRBD2
cdr3_nt: TGTGCCAGCAGCCGACTAGCGGGAGGCCACAATGAGCAGTTCTTC
cdr3_aa: CASSRLAGGHNEQFF

j_call: TRBJ2-3
clone_size: many
v_call: TRBV7-6
d_call: .
cdr3_nt: TGTGCCAGCAGGCTGGGGGGCACAGATACGCAGTATTTT
cdr3_aa: CASRLGGTDTQYF